This T cell receptor (beta chain) was observed in a study of EBV T-cell therapy then PD-1 blockade in nasopharyngeal carcinoma (dated by TCRdb to about 2021). Turning to this clone: Its cognate antigen has yet to be identified. No qualities accompany the bases; no much larger clone lies one base away.

Sample treatment or condition, as interpreted from the label and publication: AdE1-LMPpoly-expanded autologous EBV-specific T-cell therapy followed by anti-PD-1 nivolumab. The Qiagen DNeasy Kit was used to extract genomic DNA from the sorted cells. The immunoSEQ platform was used for deep sequencing of the TCR beta chain. The paper's data handling went like this. Repertoire data analysis was performed with the immunoSEQ Analyzer software. Imported from immuneACCESS, the table was reduced by TCRdb to in-frame sequences with V and J called. These copies leave out some clones; in studies compared against another copy, an unresolved V gene accounts for under half, and the cause of the remainder is not known. D and trimming come from the DNA, and the V and J calls and clone size come from that table. The sample profile shows about 14,000 clones; approximately 80% of them were found once. 25% to 35% of the sample lies in the top ten.

V is pruned by 3 bases and J by 3 bases, leaving 10 bases of the junction without a gene match. The germline V gene gives CDR1 as MNHNS and CDR2 as SASEGT. The CDR3 goes from the cysteine to the phenylalanine over 16 residues. Left in the record is the CDR3 DNA by itself, 48 bases read in frame from the first base. The TCR comes from a man aged 35 to 55 with nasopharyngeal carcinoma. Sequencing used CD8+ T cells from blood, obtained at roughly day 97 from a patient whose treatment included autologous EBV-specific T cells and nivolumab. The chain is assembled from TRBV6-1 and TRBJ1-1, with 7 bases matching TRBD1. The nucleotides read TGTGCCAGCAGTGAGTTAGCAGGGGGTTCTGACACTGAAGCTTTCTTT. Its coded protein is CASSELAGGSDTEAFF.